This T cell receptor (beta chain) was sequenced for a study of tissue T cells after allogeneic stem cell transplantation. Regarding the study as a whole: Across patients, clones rarely overlapped, yet motif clusters were shared tissue-specifically. Within patients, tissue anatomy strongly shaped TCR repertoire composition. Alloreactivity or antigen specificity of tissue TCRs was not determined; some clones might be host cells.

Repertoires were generated with immunoSEQ multiplex PCR, while TCRdb's copy carries only in-frame clones and drops some. The sample has some 48,000 clones, around 70% seen once; the top ten hold approximately 0.55%. Comment on this clone: As yet, its antigen is unknown. Each gene name is a mouse one. Read sequence stops 1 residue before the CDR3 end, and the germline J gene provides the missing end.

V was trimmed by 5 bases and J by 7 bases, leaving 13 bases between them. Germline-derived CDR1 and CDR2 are NNHDY and SYVADS. The CDR3 contains 14 residues. The chain combines TRBV13-3 with TRBJ1-6, with D tentatively TRBD1 (6 bases). TRBJ1-6 is identified as an open reading frame with a role that is uncertain. Source material: sorted cells pooled from one or two spleens. This TCR was sampled from a pool of C57BL/6 mice in good health. The CDR3 region is CASSPDRGNSPLYF. The part of the CDR3 DNA that was read is TGTGCCAGCAGCCCGGACAGAGGCAATTCGCCCCTCTAC.